Below, one T cell receptor beta chain is given with its context. As handled by the study authors: Researchers report that nucleated cell counts were estimated from reference gene primer amplification. Clones were read by immunoSEQ multiplex PCR, and TCRdb kept only the in-frame ones, dropping some. V and J calls plus clone size are reproduced from that table; the DNA served to infer D and trimming. This table has some 320,000 clones, 85% to 95% appearing once. The J segment lost 0 bases and the V segment lost 4 bases, leaving 15 bases of the junction unmatched. The CDR3 extends over 18 amino acids. Germline CDR1 and CDR2: LGHDT and YNNKEL (reference sequence). This sample is part of a study of blood T cell repertoires in COVID-19. Which cohort a participant joined came from the clinical history participants gave.

The specimen was PBMCs or T cells enriched from blood (not recorded which). The sequence was obtained from a woman aged 30 to 39 who had been exposed to COVID-19. The chain joins TRBV3-1 (or the pseudogene TRBV3-2) to TRBJ2-7, with 7 bases aligning to TRBD2. The CDR3 region has the DNA TGTGCCAGCAGCCCCCGCGGACGTGGGGGGGTGAGCTCCTACGAGCAGTACTTC. Residues: CASSPRGRGGVSSYEQYF.